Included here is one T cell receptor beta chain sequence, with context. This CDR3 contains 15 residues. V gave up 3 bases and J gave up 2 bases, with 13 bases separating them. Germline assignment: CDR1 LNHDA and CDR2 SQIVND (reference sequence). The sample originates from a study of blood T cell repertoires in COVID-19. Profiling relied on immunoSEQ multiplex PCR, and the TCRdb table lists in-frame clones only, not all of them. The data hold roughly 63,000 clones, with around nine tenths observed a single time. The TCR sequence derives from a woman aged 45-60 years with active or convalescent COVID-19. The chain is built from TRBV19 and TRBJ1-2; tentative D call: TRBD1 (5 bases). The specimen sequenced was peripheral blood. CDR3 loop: CASSIAGKQNYGYTF. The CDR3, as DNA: TGTGCCAGTAGTATTGCAGGGAAGCAAAACTATGGCTACACCTTC.